Presented here are 19 T cell receptor beta chains from one specimen sequenced in a study of cytomegalovirus exposure and HLA in healthy donors. Some clones are missing from TCRdb's copy, which holds only in-frame ones; the method was immunoSEQ multiplex PCR. This table has a few hundred thousand clones, about 86% appearing once. Sequenced material: PBMCs. The receptors stem from a woman in her late teens or twenties in good health and CMV-seronegative.

The V and J genes are TRBV2 and TRBJ2-7; D call uncertain. V lost 11 bases and J 1 base, leaving 18 bases between the germline ends. Germline V CDR1 and CDR2: SNHLY, FYNNEI. CDR3 size: 14 residues. CDR3 in DNA: TGTGCCTGGTGGCCCCTGGAACTATCCTACGAGCAGTACTTC. Its translation is CAWWPLELSYEQYF.

The V and J genes are TRBV7-2 and TRBJ2-1; 11 bases are a match to TRBD2. V trimming: 2 bases; J trimming: 7 bases; junction bases outside the gene matches: 4. Germline V gene sequence: CDR1 SGHTA, CDR2 FQGNSA. The CDR3 has 15 residues. The CDR3 sequence: CASSLLAGGRNEQFF. The CDR3 DNA reads as TGTGCCAGCAGCTTACTAGCGGGAGGTCGGAATGAGCAGTTCTTC.

V usage is TRBV10-3 and J usage is TRBJ2-5; 10 bases line up with TRBD2. CDR1 is ENHRY, CDR2 SYGVKD, per germline. The junction had 10 bases not matched to a gene; V was cut back by 3 bases and J by 3 bases. The CDR3 loop spans 17 amino acids. The chain's CDR3 is CAISESPSGGNKETQYF. For the CDR3, the DNA is TGTGCCATCAGTGAATCCCCTAGCGGGGGAAATAAAGAGACCCAGTACTTC.

The chain recombines TRBV5-1 with TRBJ1-6; no firm D call. Germline V gene data show CDR1 as SGHRS and CDR2 as YFSETQ. CDR3 length: 13 amino acids. Trimming pared 0 bases from V and 6 bases from J, leaving 4 bases between. CDR3 loop: CASSLDSNSPLHF. The CDR3 DNA reads as TGCGCCAGCAGCTTGGATAGTAATTCACCCCTCCACTTT.

This clone was recorded a few times. The chain employs TRBV7-9 and TRBJ1-1, with unresolved D. CDR3 length: 13 residues. V gave up 6 bases and J gave up 0 bases, with 8 bases separating them. Germline CDR1 is SEHNR and CDR2 is FQNEAQ (reference sequence). The CDR3 reads CASRYTVNTEAFF. CDR3 DNA: TGTGCCAGCAGATACACAGTGAACACTGAAGCTTTCTTT.

This chain joins TRBV10-3 and TRBJ2-7; D is uncertain. Trimming cost V 4 bases and J 6 bases, with 16 bases left between them. This CDR3 is built from 14 residues. Germline V gene lookup returns CDR1 ENHRY and CDR2 SYGVKD. The CDR3 spells CAISVEGAAPEQYF. CDR3 nucleotides: TGTGCCATCAGTGTGGAAGGCGCAGCGCCCGAGCAGTACTTC.

This chain uses TRBV29-1 with TRBJ2-3; 7 bases are shared with TRBD1. Germline V lookup: CDR1 SQVTM, CDR2 ANQGSEA. This CDR3 is built from 13 residues. V lost 7 bases to trimming and J lost 4 bases; unmatched junction nucleotides: 8. CDR3 coding DNA: TGCAGCGGGCACAGGGGAATGGCAGATACGCAGTATTTT. Protein sequence: CSGHRGMADTQYF.

This chain connects TRBV25-1 to TRBJ2-1; 9 nucleotides agree with TRBD1. The CDR3 has 14 residues. V trimming: 7 bases; J trimming: 5 bases; junction bases outside the gene matches: 6. From germline, CDR1 is MGHDK and CDR2 SYGVNS. CDR3 DNA sequence: TGTGCCAGCATATTCGGACAGGGGAACAATGAGCAGTTCTTC. Protein product: CASIFGQGNNEQFF.

The CDR3 here is CASSLQQGRGYTF. DNA for the CDR3: TGTGCCAGCAGTTTACAACAGGGACGTGGCTACACCTTC. The chain is built from TRBV28 and TRBJ1-2; D might be TRBD1 (6 bases). The CDR3 extends over 13 amino acids. The germline V gene encodes CDR1 MDHEN and CDR2 SYDVKM. V was shortened by 2 bases and J by 7 bases, with 11 bases between the two germline ends.

This chain links TRBV4-3 with TRBJ2-3; D might be TRBD2 (6 bases). The CDR3 has 16 amino acids. Trimming removed 0 bases from V and 0 bases from J, with 10 bases in between. Germline V gene sequence: CDR1 LGHNA, CDR2 YSLEER. CDR3 region: CASSQEIRGSTDTQYF. CDR3 DNA: TGCGCCAGCAGCCAAGAAATACGGGGGAGCACAGATACGCAGTATTTT.

The rearrangement uses TRBV11-3 and TRBJ2-7, with D possibly matching TRBD1 (6 bases). V was cut by 5 bases and J by 3 bases, with 8 bases left in between. Germline assignment: CDR1 SGHNT and CDR2 YENEEA. The CDR3 is 12 residues long. CDR3 region: CASSPQGYEQYF. In DNA, the CDR3 is TGTGCCAGCAGCCCACAGGGCTACGAGCAGTACTTC. Full variable domain (outside the CDR3, taken from reference TRBV11-3 and TRBJ2-7): EAGVVQSPRYKIIEKKQPVAFWCNPISGHNTLYWYLQNLGQGPELLIRYENEEAVDDSQLPKDRFSAERLKGVDSTLKIQPAELGDSAVYLCASSPQGYEQYFGPGTRLTVT.

The J gene is TRBJ1-1, the V gene TRBV9; TRBD1 matches at 9 bases. The CDR3 extends over 15 amino acids. V dropped 4 bases and J dropped 1; count of bases not matched to a gene: 5. The V gene's germline CDR1 is SGDLS and CDR2 YYNGEE. The CDR3 bases are TGTGCCAGCAGCCCGAGGGGACAGGGGAACACTGAAGCTTTCTTT. Its protein is CASSPRGQGNTEAFF. Full variable domain (rest looked up from reference TRBV9 and TRBJ1-1): DSGVTQTPKHLITATGQRVTLRCSPRSGDLSVYWYQQSLDQGLQFLIQYYNGEERAKGNILERFSAQQFPDLHSELNLSSLELGDSALYFCASSPRGQGNTEAFFGQGTRLTVV.

The chain is built from TRBV6-5 and TRBJ2-1; no definite D call. Germline lookup yields CDR1 MNHEY and CDR2 SVGAGI. The CDR3 contains 14 residues. V dropped 0 bases and J dropped 5 bases, with 8 bases sitting between them. DNA of the CDR3: TGTGCCAGCAGTTACTCCCTGGCCGACAATGAGCAGTTCTTC. Residues: CASSYSLADNEQFF.

This chain connects TRBV9 to TRBJ2-3; 16 nucleotides agree with TRBD2. Germline CDR1 reads SGDLS; CDR2 reads YYNGEE. The junction had 6 bases not matched to a gene; V was cut back by 4 bases and J by 1 base. CDR3 length equals 18 residues. CDR3 nucleotides: TGTGCCAGCAGCTCCGGGACTAGCGGGGGGGCCGGCACAGATACGCAGTATTTT. Amino acids: CASSSGTSGGAGTDTQYF.

The chain employs TRBV6-5 and TRBJ2-7, with D possibly TRBD1 on 5 matching bases. Trimming left V 0 bases short and J 4 bases short, with 7 bases between. The CDR3 length is 13 residues. From germline, CDR1 is MNHEY and CDR2 SVGAGI. The CDR3 spells CASSYSREYEQYF. The CDR3, as DNA: TGTGCCAGCAGTTACTCCAGGGAATACGAGCAGTACTTC.

This sequence joins TRBV28 and TRBJ2-7, with 7 bases identical to TRBD1. The trim removed 2 bases at V and 10 bases at J, leaving 5 bases unmatched. Germline lookup yields CDR1 MDHEN and CDR2 SYDVKM. This CDR3 is 12 amino acids long. CDR3 sequence: CASSLQDRLQYF. In DNA form, the CDR3 reads TGTGCCAGCAGTTTACAGGACAGGCTTCAGTACTTC.

The chain carries TRBV7-8 and TRBJ1-5; TRBD1 might be the D (5 bases). CDR1 is SGHVS and CDR2 is FQNEAQ in the germline V gene. Trimming removed 3 bases at V and 8 bases at J, with 17 bases between. The CDR3 has 15 residues. CDR3: CASSLGRHQGEPQHF. DNA for the CDR3: TGTGCCAGCAGCTTGGGGCGGCACCAAGGAGAGCCCCAGCATTTT.

This sequence joins TRBV6-4 and TRBJ2-1; possibly TRBD1 for D (7 bases). V was trimmed by 5 bases and J by 8 bases, leaving 13 bases between them. Germline-derived CDR1 and CDR2 are MRHNA and SNTAGT. This CDR3 is 13 amino acids long. The CDR3 sequence is CASSYRGGDEQFF. For the CDR3, the DNA is TGTGCCAGCAGTTACAGGGGAGGCGATGAGCAGTTCTTC.

The chain carries TRBV27 and TRBJ2-3; D gene unclear. Trimming took 5 bases from V and 4 from J, leaving 10 bases between them. CDR1 is MNHEY and CDR2 is SMNVEV in the germline V gene (reference sequence). CDR3 length: 13 residues. CDR3 sequence (DNA): TGTGCCAGCAGTCCCCTAGAGGCAGATACGCAGTATTTT. This translates into CASSPLEADTQYF.